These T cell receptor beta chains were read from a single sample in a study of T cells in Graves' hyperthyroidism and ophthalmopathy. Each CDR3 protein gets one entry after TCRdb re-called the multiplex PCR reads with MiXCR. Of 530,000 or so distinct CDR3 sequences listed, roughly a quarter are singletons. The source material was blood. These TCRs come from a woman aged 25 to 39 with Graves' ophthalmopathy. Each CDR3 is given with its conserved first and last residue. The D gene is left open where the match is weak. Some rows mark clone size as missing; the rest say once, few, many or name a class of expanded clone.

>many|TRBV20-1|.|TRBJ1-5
TGCAGTGCTAGTAGGGGGAACGTGGAGCCCCAGCATTTT
CSASRGNVEPQHF
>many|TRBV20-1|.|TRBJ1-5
TGCAGTGCTAGAGATGCAGCATCCTCCAAGCCCCAGCATTTT
CSARDAASSKPQHF
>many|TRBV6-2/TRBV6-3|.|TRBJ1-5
TGTGCCAGCATGGAGAGGGATCAGCCCCAGCATTTT
CASMERDQPQHF
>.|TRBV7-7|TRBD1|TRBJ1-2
TGTGCTAGCAGCTCAGACAATCGGTCGTCAGGGGGCTGCTATGGCTACACCTTC
CASSSDNRSSGGCYGYTF
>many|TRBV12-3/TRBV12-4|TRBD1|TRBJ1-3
TGTGCCAGTTCCAGGGGGCGAGGAAACACCATATATTTT
CASSRGRGNTIYF
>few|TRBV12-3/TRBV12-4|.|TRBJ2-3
TGTGCCAGCAGCTCACGGGAGTCTAGCACAGATACGCAGTATTTT
CASSSRESSTDTQYF
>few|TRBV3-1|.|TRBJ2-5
TGTGCCAGCAGCGACTCTCAGACCCAGTACTTC
CASSDSQTQYF
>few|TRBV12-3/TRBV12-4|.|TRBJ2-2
TGTGCCAGCAGCAGACAGCCCCGGGCAGTGAACACCGGGGAGCTGTTTTTT
CASSRQPRAVNTGELFF
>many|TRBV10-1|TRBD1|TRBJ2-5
TGCGCCAGCCAAGAAACGACAGGGGGGATTGAGACCCAGTACTTC
CASQETTGGIETQYF
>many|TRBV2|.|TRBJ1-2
TGTGCCAGCAGTGGACTACGAGGGGTTGGCTACACCTTC
CASSGLRGVGYTF
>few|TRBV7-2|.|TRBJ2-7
TGTGCCAGCAGCTTAGCGGGGAACCAGGGGGAGCAGTACTTC
CASSLAGNQGEQYF
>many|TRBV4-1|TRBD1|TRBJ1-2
TGCGCCAGCAGCCAAGAGGACAGGATCTATGGCTACACCTTC
CASSQEDRIYGYTF
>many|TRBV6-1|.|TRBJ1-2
TGTGCCAGCAGTGAACATGAAAACTATAACTATGGCTACACCTTC
CASSEHENYNYGYTF
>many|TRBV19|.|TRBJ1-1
TGTGCCAGTTCCCAACGTACAGGGAGCGCTGAAGCTTTCTTT
CASSQRTGSAEAFF
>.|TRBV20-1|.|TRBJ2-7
TGCAGTGCCACCGGGACATACTACGAGCAGTACTTC
CSATGTYYEQYF
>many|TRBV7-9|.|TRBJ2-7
TGTGCCAGCAGCTTAGTTACGCACTACGAGCAGTACTTC
CASSLVTHYEQYF
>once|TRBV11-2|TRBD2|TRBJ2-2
TGTGCCAGCAGCCAAACAGCGGGGTCCGGGGAGCTGTTTTTT
CASSQTAGSGELFF
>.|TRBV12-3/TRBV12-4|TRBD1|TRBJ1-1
TGTGCCAGCAGTTCCCGGACAGGGGGCGGGGAGACTGAAGCTTTCTTT
CASSSRTGGGETEAFF
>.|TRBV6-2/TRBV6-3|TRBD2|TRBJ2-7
TGTGCCAGCAGTTACGGGACTAGCGTCACCTACGAGCAGTACTTC
CASSYGTSVTYEQYF
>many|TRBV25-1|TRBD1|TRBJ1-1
TGTGCCAGCAGTCCACTACGCAGGGGGCTGAACACTGAAGCTTTCTTT
CASSPLRRGLNTEAFF
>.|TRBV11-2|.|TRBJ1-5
TGTGCCAGCAGCTTAAAGCCGTCGCGCTACAATCAGCCCCAGCATTTT
CASSLKPSRYNQPQHF
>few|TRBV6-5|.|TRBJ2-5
TGTGCCAGCAGTTACGACAGCCAAGAGACCCAGTACTTC
CASSYDSQETQYF
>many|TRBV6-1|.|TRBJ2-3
TGTGCCAGCAGCCGCGACAGACTACACACAGATACGCAGTATTTT
CASSRDRLHTDTQYF